This entry concerns a single T cell receptor (beta chain). V lost 4 bases to trimming and J lost 1 base; unmatched junction nucleotides: 9. Germline V gene sequence: CDR1 SGDLS, CDR2 YYNGEE. This CDR3 is built from 16 residues. This sample was taken from a study of blood T cell repertoires in COVID-19. The wider study: Donors in the United States, Italy and Spain gave samples during acute or convalescent COVID-19. PBMCs, B-cell-depleted T cells, or T cells provided the cDNA or gDNA that made up the material.

Original methodology: Estimation of nucleated cell counts was performed using reference gene primer amplification. TCRdb's copy holds only in-frame clones and misses some; the assay was immunoSEQ multiplex PCR. V and J calls plus clone size are reproduced from that table; the DNA served to infer D and trimming. The sample records tens of thousands of clones, over 70% being singletons. The V call is TRBV9, the J call TRBJ1-2; TRBD1 agrees at 8 bases. The TCR was taken from a man at least 80 years old with acute or convalescent COVID-19. The source material was peripheral blood. The CDR3 nucleotides read TGTGCCAGCAGCTTCCGACAGGGGTCTCTTAACTATGGCTACACCTTC. This translates into CASSFRQGSLNYGYTF.